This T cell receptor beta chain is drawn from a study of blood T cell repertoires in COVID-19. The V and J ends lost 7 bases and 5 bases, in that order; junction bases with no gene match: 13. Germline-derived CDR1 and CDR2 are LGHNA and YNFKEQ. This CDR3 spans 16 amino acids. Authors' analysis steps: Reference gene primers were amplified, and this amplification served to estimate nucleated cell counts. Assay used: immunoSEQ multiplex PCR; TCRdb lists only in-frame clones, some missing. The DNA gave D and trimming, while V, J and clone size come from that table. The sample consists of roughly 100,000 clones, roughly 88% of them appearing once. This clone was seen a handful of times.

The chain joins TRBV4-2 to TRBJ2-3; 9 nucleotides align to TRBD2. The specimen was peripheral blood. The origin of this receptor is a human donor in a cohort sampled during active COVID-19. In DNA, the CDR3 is TGTGCCAGCACCTCAAACCCAGCGGGAGGTCTAGATACGCAGTATTTT. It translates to CASTSNPAGGLDTQYF.